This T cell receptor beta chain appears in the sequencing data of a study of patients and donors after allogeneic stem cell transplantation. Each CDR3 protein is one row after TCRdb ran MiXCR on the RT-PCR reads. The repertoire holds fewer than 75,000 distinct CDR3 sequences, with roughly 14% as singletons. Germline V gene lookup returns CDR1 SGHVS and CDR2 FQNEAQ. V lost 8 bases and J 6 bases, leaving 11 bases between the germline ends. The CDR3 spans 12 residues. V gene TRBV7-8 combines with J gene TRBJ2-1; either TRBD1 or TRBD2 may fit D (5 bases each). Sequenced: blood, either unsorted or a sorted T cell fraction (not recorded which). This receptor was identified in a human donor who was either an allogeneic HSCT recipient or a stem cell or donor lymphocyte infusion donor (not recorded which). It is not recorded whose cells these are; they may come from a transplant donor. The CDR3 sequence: CASEGIGNEQFF. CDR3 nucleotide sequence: TGTGCCAGCGAGGGGATTGGCAATGAGCAGTTCTTC.